The sequence of this T cell receptor (beta chain) was determined in a study of shared T cell receptors in the human thymus. This CDR3 has 12 residues. V was pared by 5 bases and J by 2 bases, with 10 bases between. Germline V lookup: CDR1 GTSNPN, CDR2 SVGIG (reference sequence). Sequencing used immunoSEQ multiplex PCR; TCRdb keeps in-frame clones, though not all of them. This sample has hundreds of thousands of clones; roughly 90% occur once, and the top ten carry around 0.0099%. The same data also went into a second study, on human thymus T cells.

This clonotype was obtained from a boy in the first two years of life with a congenital heart defect. Sequenced: thymocytes. The V call is TRBV30, the J call TRBJ2-7; maybe TRBD2 (5 bases). The CDR3 reads CAWEGGPYEQYF. The CDR3 region has the DNA TGTGCCTGGGAGGGTGGTCCCTACGAGCAGTACTTC.